This TCR beta chain stems from a study of blood T cells in healthy people across ages. Then a second PCR, running about 6 to 12 cycles, was carried out with a sample-barcoded 5' primer and a J-beta primer mix. TCRdb independently ran MiXCR on the 5' RACE reads; one entry per CDR3 protein. The profile shows more than 650,000 distinct CDR3 sequences, 53% of them singletons. Points on this clonotype: Its antigen remains unidentified.

Findings and limits, study-wide: Naive T cell percentage showed a strong correlation with the diversity of TCR beta.

The CDR3 consists of 14 residues. Trimming removed 2 bases from V and 7 bases from J; junction bases left unmatched: 4. Germline V gene data show CDR1 as LGHDT and CDR2 as YNNKEL (reference sequence). The clonotype comes from an elderly man in good health. Source material: blood. The chain joins TRBV3-1 to TRBJ1-1; 10 positions match TRBD1. The CDR3 sequence is CASSQRQGANEAFF. In DNA, the CDR3 is TGTGCCAGCAGCCAACGACAGGGGGCCAATGAAGCTTTCTTT.